This T cell receptor (beta chain) emerged from a study of cytomegalovirus exposure and HLA in healthy donors. The study's findings and limits: Sequencing probably produced one cluster of sequence variants that were highly shared. A missense variant in DCLRE1C was later tied to TCR beta V- and J-gene trimming. Apart from CMV serostatus, no immune exposure information was available.

The CDR3 runs to 16 residues. With 1 base removed from V and 4 bases from J, the gap between germline ends came to 17 bases. Germline-derived CDR1 and CDR2 are LGHNA and YNFKEQ. With 60 Vbeta and 13 Jbeta primers, the PCR was carried out. Profiled with immunoSEQ multiplex PCR; TCRdb holds only in-frame clones, not every one. The sample lists approximately 150,000 clones; over 8% were seen once. Notes on this clone: As yet, its antigen is unknown.

This TCR was recovered from a male donor in good health and CMV-seronegative. V and J are TRBV4-2 and TRBJ2-7, with D tentatively TRBD1 (5 bases). Specimen: PBMCs. The CDR3 loop is CASSQVLQGNVYEQYF. For the CDR3, the DNA is TGTGCCAGCAGCCAAGTCCTCCAGGGAAATGTGTACGAGCAGTACTTC.